This TCR beta chain emerged from a study of blood T cell repertoires in COVID-19 (dated by TCRdb to 2020 to 2022). Turning to the overall study: Samples covering the acute and convalescent phases of COVID-19 were provided by collaborators in the United States, Italy and Spain. The repertoires were released in a freely available public database meant as a resource for research on the immune response to SARS-CoV-2. Subjects who had been exposed to COVID-19, were actively infected with it, or had recovered from it provided the deeply sampled blood TCRbeta repertoires that made up the dataset. The samples were drawn from two sources: the first 160 participants of the ongoing ImmuneRACE study, and 1,200 or so subjects contributed by 6 global collaborators. The material from the prospective study consisted of cDNA or gDNA derived from T cells, B-cell-depleted T cells, or PBMCs. A de-identified subject ID, COVID-19 status, age in years and sex were almost always included in the sample metadata. HLA class I and class II types, where available, came from metadata supplied by the sample provider rather than from assay-based typing. Overall study results and their limits: The quantity of clinical and demographic metadata differed by source and by participant and was supplied without curation.

Including the terminal cysteine and phenylalanine, the CDR3 comprises 15 residues. Left in the record is the CDR3 DNA by itself, 45 bases read in frame from the first base. The germline V gene yields SGHRS for CDR1 and YFSETQ for CDR2. V loses 4 bases at its end and J loses 1 base; junction bases beyond the gene matches: 4. With regard to this clone: Its antigen is currently not known. Per-nucleotide qualities are absent, and no much larger clonotype sits a single base away.

The immunoSEQ Assay, a bias-controlled multiplex PCR, was used to amplify TCRbeta CDR3 regions from genomic DNA. Under the source paper's analysis protocol: Nucleated cell counts per sample were estimated from amplification of reference gene primers within the assay. To quantify the absolute abundance of each unique TCRbeta CDR3 rearrangement, sequence reads were collapsed and filtered. For each sample, productive Simpson clonality was calculated by taking the square root of Simpson's diversity index across productive rearrangements. Drawn from immuneACCESS, this table holds only the in-frame rearrangements with V and J called that TCRdb kept. Clones are partly lost; checked studies trace under half to an unresolved V gene and leave the rest unexplained. The V and J calls and clone size come from that table; D and trimming were worked out from the DNA. The sample has roughly 120,000 clones on record, roughly three quarters of them singletons. The ten largest account for about 4% of the sample.

Collaborating institutions collected whole blood in K2EDTA tubes following their own protocols. For TCRbeta analysis, collaborator samples were shipped as frozen whole blood, as isolated PBMCs, or as DNA extracted from either sample type. Sequencing used peripheral blood. The rearranged segments are TRBV5-1 and TRBJ1-3; 8 bases in the junction line up with TRBD1. The clonotype comes from a woman older than 75 with acute or convalescent COVID-19. The CDR3 here reads CASSTWTGSGNTIYF. The nucleotides are TGCGCCAGCAGCACCTGGACAGGGTCTGGAAACACCATATATTTT.